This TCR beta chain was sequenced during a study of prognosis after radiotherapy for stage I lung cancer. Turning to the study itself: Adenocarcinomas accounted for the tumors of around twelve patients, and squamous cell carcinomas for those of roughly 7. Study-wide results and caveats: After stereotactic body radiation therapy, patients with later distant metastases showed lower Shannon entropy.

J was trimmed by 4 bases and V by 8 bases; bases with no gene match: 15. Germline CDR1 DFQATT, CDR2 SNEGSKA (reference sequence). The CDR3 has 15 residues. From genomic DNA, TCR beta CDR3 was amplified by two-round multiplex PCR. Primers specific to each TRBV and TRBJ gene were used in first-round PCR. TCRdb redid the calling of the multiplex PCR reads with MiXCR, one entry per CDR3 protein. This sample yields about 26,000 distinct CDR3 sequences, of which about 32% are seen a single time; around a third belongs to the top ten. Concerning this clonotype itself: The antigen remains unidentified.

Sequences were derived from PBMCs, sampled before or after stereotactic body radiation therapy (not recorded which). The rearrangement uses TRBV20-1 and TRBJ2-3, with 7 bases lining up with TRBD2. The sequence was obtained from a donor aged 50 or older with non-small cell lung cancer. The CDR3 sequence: CSCNPRERVADTQYF. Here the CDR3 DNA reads TGCAGTTGTAACCCGCGGGAGCGGGTGGCAGATACGCAGTATTTT.